One and the same sample provided the 14 T cell receptor beta chains below, sequenced in a study of blood T cells in healthy people across ages. The use of a sample-barcoded 5' primer and a J-beta primer mix characterized a second PCR of about 7 to 12 cycles. TCRdb fed the 5' RACE reads into MiXCR, producing one record per CDR3 protein. The sample records hundreds of thousands of distinct CDR3 sequences, roughly 64% being singletons. Sequencing was carried out using blood. Receptors were obtained from a young man in good health.

The sample holds a few counts of this clonotype. This chain connects TRBV20-1 to TRBJ2-5; TRBD2 matches 8 bases. The DNA end is more similar to TRBJ2-4, so the J call may be wrong. CDR1 DFQATT and CDR2 SNEGSKA come from the germline V gene (reference sequence). CDR3 length: 16 residues. The CDR3 spells CSARDHLAGNKNIQYF. In DNA form, the CDR3 reads TGCAGTGCTAGAGATCACCTAGCGGGTAACAAAAACATTCAGTACTTC.

This clonotype was detected a few times. CDR3 DNA: TGTGCCAGCAGCCGACTCTCGAAGGGCCCCCAAGAGACCCAGTACTTC. Amino acids: CASSRLSKGPQETQYF. This chain joins TRBV4-2 and TRBJ2-5, with D hard to call. The CDR3 runs to 16 residues. CDR1 is LGHNA and CDR2 is YNFKEQ in the germline V gene. V lost 4 bases and J 1 base, leaving 16 bases between the germline ends.

This clonotype was found a few times. The V gene is TRBV7-9, the J gene TRBJ1-4; D may be TRBD1 (5 bases). The CDR3 has 13 residues. From germline, CDR1 is SEHNR and CDR2 FQNEAQ (reference sequence). The V and J ends lost 7 bases and 3 bases respectively, with 9 bases between them. The CDR3 sequence: CASKEGPNEKLFF. In DNA form, the CDR3 reads TGTGCCAGCAAGGAGGGGCCTAATGAAAAACTGTTTTTT.

The rearrangement joins TRBV20-1 to TRBJ2-3; D gene unclear. In germline, CDR1 is DFQATT, CDR2 SNEGSKA (reference sequence). This CDR3 region has 12 residues. The CDR3 DNA sequence: TGCAGCCTAGTTGTGATTTTTGATACGCAGTATTTT. Its translation: CSLVVIFDTQYF.

In its sample, this clonotype was seen a few times. The chain combines TRBV6-6 with TRBJ2-3, with D possibly being TRBD2 (6 bases). Per germline, CDR1 MNHNY and CDR2 SVGAGI (reference sequence). V lost 2 bases to trimming and J lost 0 bases, with 12 bases between them. CDR3 size: 16 residues. In DNA form, the CDR3 reads TGTGCCAGCAGTTACCGACCGGGAGCTAGCACAGATACGCAGTATTTT. Translated: CASSYRPGASTDTQYF.

This clonotype was picked up a small number of times. The J gene is TRBJ2-1, the V gene TRBV6-2 or TRBV6-3; TRBD1 is a possible D gene (5 bases). This CDR3 spans 13 amino acids. Germline CDR1 and CDR2: MNHEY and SVGEGT. V shed 2 bases and J shed 5 bases, with 7 bases lying between them. In DNA, the CDR3 is TGTGCCAGCAGTTACGGGGCAAACAATGAGCAGTTCTTC. Its translation is CASSYGANNEQFF.

The chain uses TRBV15 and TRBJ2-5; 8 bases agree with TRBD2. The germline V gene encodes CDR1 LNHNV and CDR2 YYDKDF (reference sequence). This CDR3 is built from 15 residues. With V trimmed by 0 bases and J by 5 bases, 5 bases remained unmatched. In DNA form, the CDR3 reads TGTGCCACCAGCAGAGATGTCGGGGGGGGCGAGACCCAGTACTTC. It translates to CATSRDVGGGETQYF.

This clonotype was counted between two and nine times. The chain is built from TRBV6-1 and TRBJ2-7; 9 positions match TRBD2. Germline V gene data show CDR1 as MNHNS and CDR2 as SASEGT. The CDR3 consists of 14 residues. Germline trimming cut 6 bases from V and 4 bases from J; bases unmatched to any gene: 7. The CDR3 loop is CASRAGTSLYEQYF. CDR3 bases: TGTGCCAGCAGAGCCGGGACTAGCCTATACGAGCAGTACTTC.

Comments on this clonotype: A read error may account for a junction end that differs from germline. The rearrangement links TRBV11-2 to TRBJ1-2; 7 nucleotides agree with TRBD1. From germline, CDR1 is SGHAT and CDR2 FQNNGV. The CDR3 is 17 amino acids. CDR3 DNA sequence: TGTGCCATCAGCCGGGACAGCCTCACCCCTTCAACCTATGGCTACACCTTC. Amino acid sequence: CAISRDSLTPSTYGYTF.

The gene calls are TRBV9 and TRBJ2-7, with 8 bases matching TRBD2. Germline V gene data show CDR1 as SGDLS and CDR2 as YYNGEE. Trimming removed 4 bases from V and 3 bases from J; junction bases left unmatched: 9. The CDR3 totals 15 residues. For the CDR3, the DNA is TGTGCCAGCAGCCACCGAGGAGCGGGAGACTACGAGCAGTACTTC. Translating it yields CASSHRGAGDYEQYF.

This clonotype was seen a handful of times. One end of the junction varies from germline; a read error may be responsible. V gene TRBV20-1 combines with J gene TRBJ1-2; TRBD1 is a possible D gene (5 bases). CDR1 and CDR2 from the germline V gene are DFQATT and SNEGSKA (reference sequence). The CDR3 has 13 residues. The CDR3: CSARESRDYGYTF. For the CDR3, the DNA is TGCAGTGCCCGGGAGAGCAGGGACTACGGCTACACCTTC.

This clonotype was observed a few times. The V gene is TRBV20-1, the J gene TRBJ2-7; 7 positions match TRBD2. Trimming cost V 4 bases and J 10 bases; bases outside gene matches: 19. Germline CDR1 is DFQATT and CDR2 is SNEGSKA (reference sequence). This CDR3 spans 15 amino acids. The CDR3, as DNA: TGCAGTGCTACTATCGGCGGGGGAGTGGGTAAAACCCAGTACTTC. This encodes CSATIGGGVGKTQYF.

This rearrangement joins TRBV7-2 to TRBJ1-4, with a possible D match to TRBD1 (5 bases). The CDR3 sequence is 16 residues long. Trimming took off 5 bases at V and 7 bases at J, with 20 bases between the two ends. Per the germline V gene, CDR1 is SGHTA and CDR2 is FQGNSA. CDR3 coding DNA: TGTGCCAGCAGCCCCCGAGGGGTCGGTGTCGGTGAAAAACTGTTTTTT. Amino acids: CASSPRGVGVGEKLFF.

The chain employs TRBV11-2 and TRBJ2-7; tentatively, D is TRBD2 (5 bases). The length of the CDR3 is 15 residues. V lost 0 bases and J lost 2, with 11 bases in between. The germline V gene has CDR1 SGHAT and CDR2 FQNNGV. This CDR3 reads CASSLDRGATYEQYF. The CDR3 DNA is TGTGCCAGCAGCTTAGACCGGGGAGCCACCTACGAGCAGTACTTC.